This T cell receptor beta chain was recovered during a study of tumor-infiltrating T cells and Merkel cell polyomavirus (dated by TCRdb to between 2016 and 2019). Regarding the study in general: The study examined CD8+ T cells specific for the Merkel cell polyomavirus KLL epitope in Merkel cell carcinoma patients. TRB sequencing covered KLL-tetramer-sorted cells from blood or tumor-infiltrating lymphocytes in approximately 15 samples, plus 12 matched whole-tumor samples. Most whole-tumor samples were 25-micron curls cut from formalin-fixed, paraffin-embedded tissue blocks. Patient treatments varied, were not standardized, and included chemotherapy, radiation and immunotherapies. Disease stage at presentation varied among the patients, and patient follow-up lasted a median of approximately 2.5 years, ranging from roughly 1.1 to 6.0 years. In the whole study, one tumor sample was a frozen nodal tumor digest, and another tumor sample was a flash-frozen core biopsy of a metastasis. What the authors observed across the whole study: Only a single viral epitope was studied, so T cells against other Merkel cell polyomavirus epitopes were not captured. KLL-specific TRB repertoires proved diverse and largely private: among some 370 unique sequences, only one clonotype was public, and two patients shared that clonotype. Significantly improved MCC-specific survival was associated with a higher intratumoral fraction of KLL-specific T cells (about 1.8-20% versus about 0-0.15%). One limitation of the study is the small sample size (n of about 12 patients). A greater number of unique KLL-specific clonotypes in tumors (about 5-120 vs 0-3) was associated with a significant advantage in MCC-specific survival (P = 0.0051).

Remarks on this clone: This receptor's antigen is unknown. Base quality data are lacking; no much larger clone is found one base away.

The receptor library was made with the immunoSEQ multiplex PCR assay. Adaptive Biotechnologies (Seattle, WA) carried out the genomic DNA extraction, TRB sequencing and normalization. The paper's processing steps were these. Clonality was calculated as one minus the Shannon entropy of productive TRB sequences, normalized by log2 of unique productive sequences. KLL-specific clonotypes in tumors were identified by matching TCRbeta CDR3 amino acid sequences with those from each patient's tetramer-sorted sample. Imported from immuneACCESS, the table was reduced by TCRdb to in-frame sequences with V and J called. These copies leave out some clones; in studies compared against another copy, an unresolved V gene accounts for under half, and the cause of the remainder is not known. The V and J calls and clone size come from that table; D and trimming were worked out from the DNA. The sample profile shows several thousand clones; about four fifths of them were found once. Together, the top ten hold around 8.2% of the sample.

Robust positive staining for Merkel cell polyomavirus Large T antigen was observed by immunohistochemistry in the tumors of all patients. Approximately eleven Merkel cell carcinoma patients with robust KLL-tetramer+ populations, above 0.04% of CD8+ T cells, in blood and/or cultured TIL were included. Every patient was Caucasian, and patient ages ranged from 50 to 77 years, with a median of around 60 years. Sequencing input: tumor tissue. This sequence originates from a man between 50 and 59 years old with Merkel cell carcinoma.

CDR3 region: CASSPQGGVINNEQFF. DNA sequence: TGTGCCAGCAGCCCTCAAGGGGGGGTTATCAACAATGAGCAGTTCTTC. The chain is encoded by TRBV13 joined to TRBJ2-1; D gene: possibly TRBD2, on 7 matching bases. Deletion took 5 bases off V and 5 bases off J, with a span of 19 bases between the germline ends. CDR3 length: 16 amino acids, cysteine to phenylalanine. The sequence is cut down to CDR3 DNA, 48 bases in frame from base 1. From a lookup of the germline V gene (reference sequence), CDR1 and CDR2 are PRHDT and FYEKMQ.